The next 17 T cell receptor beta chains were all read from a single sample in a study of cytomegalovirus exposure and HLA in healthy donors. The PCR had 60 Vbeta and 13 Jbeta primers. Profiling relied on immunoSEQ multiplex PCR, and the TCRdb table lists in-frame clones only, not all of them. Among 150,000 to 200,000 clones, 80% were seen once, and the ten largest hold roughly 2%. Material for sequencing was PBMCs. The receptors derive from a woman between 25 and 40 years old in good health and CMV-seronegative.

The chain has TRBV19 and TRBJ2-6, with D tentatively TRBD2 (6 bases). Per germline, CDR1 LNHDA and CDR2 SQIVND (reference sequence). The CDR3 consists of 17 residues. V lost 7 bases to trimming and J lost 0 bases, with 16 bases between them. The CDR3 bases are TGTGCCAGTAAGGACGCGGGGATCTACTCTGGGGCCAACGTCCTGACTTTC. This gives the protein CASKDAGIYSGANVLTF.

This rearrangement joins TRBV4-1 to TRBJ2-1, with D possibly matching TRBD2 (6 bases). Germline V CDR1 and CDR2: MGHRA, YSYEKL. This CDR3 region has 15 residues. The ends were cut back, 4 bases at V and 1 base at J, with 11 bases in the middle. The CDR3 nucleotides are TGCGCCAGCAGCCTTTTGGGACTTTCCTACAATGAGCAGTTCTTC. Its protein product is CASSLLGLSYNEQFF.

The V gene is TRBV25-1, the J gene TRBJ1-2; tentatively, D is TRBD1 (6 bases). CDR3 length equals 14 residues. The V gene's germline CDR1 is MGHDK and CDR2 SYGVNS. The V and J ends lost 2 bases and 1 base respectively, with 8 bases between them. The CDR3 loop is CASSEGQNNYGYTF. The CDR3 DNA follows: TGTGCCAGCAGTGAAGGACAGAATAACTATGGCTACACCTTC.

V and J are TRBV5-1 and TRBJ2-3, with D perhaps matching TRBD2 (6 bases). Trimming pared 4 bases from V and 0 bases from J, leaving 21 bases between. CDR3 size: 18 residues. Germline V CDR1 and CDR2: SGHRS, YFSETQ. CDR3 sequence reads: CASSPRAPRGRSTDTQYF. The CDR3 region has the DNA TGCGCCAGCAGCCCCCGGGCCCCGCGGGGCCGTAGCACAGATACGCAGTATTTT. Looking up the rest from reference TRBV5-1 and TRBJ2-3 gives the full variable domain: KAGVTQTPRYLIKTRGQQVTLSCSPISGHRSVSWYQQTPGQGLQFLFEYFSETQRNKGNFPGRFSGRQFSNSRSEMNVSTLELGDSALYLCASSPRAPRGRSTDTQYFGPGTRLTVL.

This rearrangement joins TRBV5-6 to TRBJ1-2; D is undetermined. V lost 0 bases, J lost 2 bases, and 14 bases lay in between. Per germline, CDR1 SGHDT and CDR2 YYEEEE. The CDR3 runs to 16 residues. The CDR3 DNA is TGTGCCAGCAGCTTGGCTCGAACCGGGTACAACTATGGCTACACCTTC. It yields the protein CASSLARTGYNYGYTF.

V gene TRBV4-1 combines with J gene TRBJ2-7; maybe TRBD2 (6 bases). Germline V gene sequence: CDR1 MGHRA, CDR2 YSYEKL. Trimming stripped 4 bases from V and 5 bases from J, with 18 bases between. The CDR3 spans 15 residues. The DNA for the CDR3 is TGCGCCAGCAGCCCACGGGACTCGACCTTCGACGAGCAGTACTTC. Translation: CASSPRDSTFDEQYF.

The chain carries TRBV6-1 and TRBJ1-4, with D perhaps matching TRBD1 (6 bases). CDR3 length: 13 residues. V was clipped by 6 bases and J by 6 bases, with 11 bases between them. Germline CDR1 is MNHNS and CDR2 is SASEGT. The CDR3 is CASRQGEDEKLFF. In DNA, the CDR3 is TGTGCCAGCAGACAGGGTGAGGATGAAAAACTGTTTTTT.

This clone turned up a few times. V is TRBV6-5 and J is TRBJ1-6; TRBD1 aligns across 8 bases. Germline CDR1 and CDR2: MNHEY and SVGAGI. V was pared by 6 bases and J by 6 bases, with 4 bases of the junction left unmatched. CDR3 length: 14 amino acids. CDR3 sequence reads: CASSRTGINSPLHF. CDR3 DNA: TGTGCCAGCAGCCGGACAGGGATTAATTCACCCCTCCACTTT.

The chain combines TRBV5-6 with TRBJ2-5; D perhaps matches TRBD2 (6 bases). The closer fit of TRBJ2-7 to the DNA end suggests the J call may be wrong. The CDR3 has 15 amino acids. Germline CDR1 is SGHDT and CDR2 is YYEEEE. The CDR3 DNA reads TGTGCCAGCAGCTTGGGCCATCAACGGGGGTCCGAGCAGTACTTC. Residues: CASSLGHQRGSEQYF.

This rearrangement joins TRBV29-1 to TRBJ2-2, with 8 bases fitting TRBD1. The V and J ends lost 4 bases and 2 bases, in that order; junction bases with no gene match: 3. This CDR3 region has 14 residues. Germline assignment: CDR1 SQVTM and CDR2 ANQGSEA. CDR3 sequence reads: CSVGDRRNTGELFF. CDR3 sequence (DNA): TGCAGCGTTGGGGACAGGCGAAACACCGGGGAGCTGTTTTTT.

This chain uses TRBV5-1 with TRBJ2-7, with a tentative D call TRBD1 (5 bases). Germline assignment: CDR1 SGHRS and CDR2 YFSETQ. The CDR3 spans 14 residues. Trimming cost V 4 bases and J 0 bases, with 11 bases left between them. As DNA, the CDR3 is TGCGCCAGCAGCGTACAGGTTCTCTCCTACGAGCAGTACTTC. It yields the protein CASSVQVLSYEQYF.

This sequence joins TRBV5-1 and TRBJ2-3; 10 positions match TRBD2. There are 16 residues in the CDR3. Germline V gene sequence: CDR1 SGHRS, CDR2 YFSETQ. V shed 2 bases, J shed 0 bases, and the junction held 3 bases outside the gene matches. DNA of the CDR3: TGCGCCAGCAGCTTCCAACTAGCGGGGAGCACAGATACGCAGTATTTT. It is translated as CASSFQLAGSTDTQYF.

The chain couples TRBV5-6 to TRBJ1-2, with a weak D call TRBD1 (5 bases). The CDR3 contains 14 residues. V lost 1 base to trimming and J lost 5 bases, with 12 bases between them. CDR1 and CDR2 (germline): SGHDT, YYEEEE. CDR3 nucleotide sequence: TGTGCCAGCAGCTTGCGGGGGGAGGAGTATGGCTACACCTTC. It translates to CASSLRGEEYGYTF. The full variable domain, its missing parts supplied by reference TRBV5-6 and TRBJ1-2, is DAGVTQSPTHLIKTRGQQVTLRCSPKSGHDTVSWYQQALGQGPQFIFQYYEEEERQRGNFPDRFSGHQFPNYSSELNVNALLLGDSALYLCASSLRGEEYGYTFGSGTRLTVV.

The chain uses TRBV5-1 and TRBJ1-5; no clear D. Trimming left V 4 bases short and J 0 bases short, with 5 bases between. The CDR3 is 13 residues long. Germline CDR1 SGHRS, CDR2 YFSETQ. The CDR3 loop reads CASSLNSNQPQHF. DNA of the CDR3: TGCGCCAGCAGCCTAAATAGCAATCAGCCCCAGCATTTT.

V usage is TRBV9 and J usage is TRBJ2-7; D not resolved. Per germline, CDR1 SGDLS and CDR2 YYNGEE. V lost 0 bases to trimming and J lost 7 bases, with 14 bases between them. There are 14 residues in the CDR3. The CDR3 sequence is CASSVGKATREQYF. DNA of the CDR3: TGTGCCAGCAGCGTAGGGAAGGCGACACGGGAGCAGTACTTC.

This chain links TRBV27 with TRBJ2-7; 7 bases agree with TRBD1. The CDR3 is 15 amino acids. Germline loops: CDR1 MNHEY, CDR2 SMNVEV (reference sequence). J gave up 5 bases and V 5 bases, and 12 bases lay outside the gene matches. The CDR3 loop reads CASSRNRGSSNEQYF. For the CDR3, the DNA is TGTGCCAGCAGTCGTAACAGGGGTTCATCGAACGAGCAGTACTTC.

The chain joins TRBV6-1 to TRBJ2-5; 7 positions match TRBD1. V was clipped by 3 bases and J by 5 bases; unmatched bases: 9. This CDR3 comprises 15 residues. Germline CDR1 and CDR2: MNHNS and SASEGT. The CDR3 DNA reads as TGTGCCAGCAGTGAGACGGGACAGACGGTGGAGACCCAGTACTTC. This encodes CASSETGQTVETQYF.